This entry is about one TCR beta chain. Its antigen is not identified. This specimen belongs to a study of CD8+CD57+ T cells in acquired aplastic anemia. Points from the study as a whole: Some 31 CD8+ CDR3 sequences were shared between patients and controls.

For sequencing, patients were chosen who had shown expansion of CD8+CD57+ cells by flow cytometry. Receipt of therapy had not occurred in any patient by the time of blood sampling. With V trimmed by 6 bases and J by 5 bases, 19 bases remained unmatched. The CDR3 contains 18 residues. Germline CDR1 and CDR2: DFQATT and SNEGSKA (reference sequence). Profiling that covered TCR beta VDJ and CDR3 relied on genomic DNA as its template. MiXCR, run by TCRdb on the reads, gives a single entry per CDR3 protein. Among under 200,000 distinct CDR3 sequences, 48% were seen once, and the ten largest hold around 9.7%.

The receptor was isolated from a human donor with aplastic anemia. Sample: sorted CD4+, CD8+, or CD8+CD57+ T cells (not recorded which) from PBMCs. The V and J genes are TRBV20-1 and TRBJ2-5; 12 bases align to TRBD2. The DNA for the CDR3 is TGCAGTGCCGTCGGTCACACTAGCGGGAGGAGCGGGTGGGAGACCCAGTACTTC. Encoded protein: CSAVGHTSGRSGWETQYF.